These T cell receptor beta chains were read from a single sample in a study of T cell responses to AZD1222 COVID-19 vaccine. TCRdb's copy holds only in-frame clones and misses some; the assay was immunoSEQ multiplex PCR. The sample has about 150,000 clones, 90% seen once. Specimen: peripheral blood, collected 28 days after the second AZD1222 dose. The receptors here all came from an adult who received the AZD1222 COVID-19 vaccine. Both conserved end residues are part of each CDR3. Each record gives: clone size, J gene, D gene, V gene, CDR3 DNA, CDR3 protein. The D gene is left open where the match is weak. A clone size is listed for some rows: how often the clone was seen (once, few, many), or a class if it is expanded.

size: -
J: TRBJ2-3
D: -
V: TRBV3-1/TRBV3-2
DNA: TGTGCCAGCAGCCATAACACAGATACGCAGTATTTT
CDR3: CASSHNTDTQYF

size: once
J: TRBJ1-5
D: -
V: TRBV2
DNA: TGTGCCATAGGCGCAGATAGCAATCAGCCCCAGCATTTT
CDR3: CAIGADSNQPQHF

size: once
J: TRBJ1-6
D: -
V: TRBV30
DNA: TGTGCCTGGAGTGTTGGCTCAACATCACCCCTCCACTTT
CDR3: CAWSVGSTSPLHF

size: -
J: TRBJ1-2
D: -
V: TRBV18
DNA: TGTGCCAGCTCACCACAGGGATCTAACTATGGCTACACCTTC
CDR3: CASSPQGSNYGYTF

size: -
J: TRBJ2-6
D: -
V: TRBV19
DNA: TGTGCCAGTAGTATAGCGGGGGCGTACGGGGCCAACGTCCTGACTTTC
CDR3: CASSIAGAYGANVLTF

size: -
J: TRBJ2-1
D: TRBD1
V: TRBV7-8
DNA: TGTGCCAGCAGCTTGCTACAGGGGTCCTACAATGAGCAGTTCTTC
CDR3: CASSLLQGSYNEQFF

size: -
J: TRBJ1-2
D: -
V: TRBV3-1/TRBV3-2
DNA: TGTGCCAGCAGCGACCACTTGATACCAGGGTCCAGCTATGGCTACACCTTC
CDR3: CASSDHLIPGSSYGYTF

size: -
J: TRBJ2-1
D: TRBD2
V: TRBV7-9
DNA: TGTGCCAGCAGCCTACCGGGACTAGCGGGAAATGAGCAGTTCTTC
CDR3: CASSLPGLAGNEQFF

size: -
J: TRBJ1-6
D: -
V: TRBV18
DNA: TGTGCCAGCTCACAAGGGAATTCACCCCTCCACTTT
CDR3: CASSQGNSPLHF

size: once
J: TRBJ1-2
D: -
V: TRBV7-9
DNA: TGTGCCAGCAGCTTAACACAGGCCCCATGGGGCTACACCTTC
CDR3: CASSLTQAPWGYTF

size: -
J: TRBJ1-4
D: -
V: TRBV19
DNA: TGTGCCAGTTCCCAGGGGATGGCTAATGAAAAACTGTTTTTT
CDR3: CASSQGMANEKLFF

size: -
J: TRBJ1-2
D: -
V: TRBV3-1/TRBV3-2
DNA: TGTGCCAGCAGCCAAGACAGACTGGGGGGCTACACCTTC
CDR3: CASSQDRLGGYTF

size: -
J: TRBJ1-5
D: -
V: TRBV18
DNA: TGTGCCAGCTCACCCAGAGGAGGGGACCCTAGCAATCAGCCCCAGCATTTT
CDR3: CASSPRGGDPSNQPQHF

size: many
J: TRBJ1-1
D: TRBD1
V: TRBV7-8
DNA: TGTGCCAGCAGCCTCTGGACAGGGAAGAAGACTGAAGCTTTCTTT
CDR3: CASSLWTGKKTEAFF

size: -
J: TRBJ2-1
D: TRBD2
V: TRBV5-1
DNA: TGCGCCAGCAGCTTGGCCGCGGGCGGGGGGGCCTATGAGCAGTTCTTC
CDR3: CASSLAAGGGAYEQFF

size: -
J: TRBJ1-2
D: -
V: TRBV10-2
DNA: TGCGCCAGCAGTGCGAATGTCGGCGGCTACACCTTC
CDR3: CASSANVGGYTF

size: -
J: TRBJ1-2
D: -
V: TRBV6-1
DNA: TGTGCCAGCAGTGAAACCCACCAGCCTAACTATGGCTACACCTTC
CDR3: CASSETHQPNYGYTF

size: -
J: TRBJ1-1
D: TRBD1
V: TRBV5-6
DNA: TGTGCCAGCAGCTGGGGGACAGGGACCAACACTGAAGCTTTCTTT
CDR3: CASSWGTGTNTEAFF

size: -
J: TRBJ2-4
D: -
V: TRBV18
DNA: TGTGCCAGCTCATCGCGACAGGCAACGGCCAAAAACATTCAGTACTTC
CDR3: CASSSRQATAKNIQYF

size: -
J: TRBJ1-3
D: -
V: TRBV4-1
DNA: TGCGCCAGCAGCCAAGATCATTTCGTGGGCTCAAACTCTGGAAACACCATATATTTT
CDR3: CASSQDHFVGSNSGNTIYF

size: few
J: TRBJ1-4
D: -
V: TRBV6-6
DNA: TGTGCCAGCAGTGATTCCGGGACGGAGGGAGAAAAACTGTTTTTT
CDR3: CASSDSGTEGEKLFF

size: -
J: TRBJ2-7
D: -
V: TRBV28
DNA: TGTGCCAGCGCGGAAACCTACGAGCAGTACTTC
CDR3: CASAETYEQYF

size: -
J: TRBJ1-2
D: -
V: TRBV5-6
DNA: TGTGCCAGCAGAGACCGGGACACTTGGAGTGGCTACACCTTC
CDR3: CASRDRDTWSGYTF

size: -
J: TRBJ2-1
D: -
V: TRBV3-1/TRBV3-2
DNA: TGTGCCAGCAGCCAGGCTTTTAGTTGGACTACGAACAATGAGCAGTTCTTC
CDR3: CASSQAFSWTTNNEQFF

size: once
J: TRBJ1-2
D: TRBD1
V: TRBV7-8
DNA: TGTGCCAGCAGCTTCTCGACAGGGGTCGACTATGGCTACACCTTC
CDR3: CASSFSTGVDYGYTF

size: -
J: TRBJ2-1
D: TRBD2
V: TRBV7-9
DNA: TGTGCCAGCAGCTCACCCCGGACTAGCGGGAGCAATGAGCAGTTCTTC
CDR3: CASSSPRTSGSNEQFF

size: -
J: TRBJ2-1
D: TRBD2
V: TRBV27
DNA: TGTGCCAGCAGTTCCCGACTAGCCGCGATAACCTACAATGAGCAGTTCTTC
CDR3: CASSSRLAAITYNEQFF

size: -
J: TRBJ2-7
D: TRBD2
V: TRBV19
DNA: TGTGCCAGGCCTCTAGGACTAGCGGGAGTCCCCTCCTACGAGCAGTACTTC
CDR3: CARPLGLAGVPSYEQYF

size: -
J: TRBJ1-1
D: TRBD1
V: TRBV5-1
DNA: TGCGCCAGCAGGGCTTGGACAGGGTCGGCCACTGAAGCTTTCTTT
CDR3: CASRAWTGSATEAFF

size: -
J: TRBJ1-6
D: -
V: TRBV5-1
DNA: TGCGCCAGCAGCTTGGCCGAAGGGAGCGGTTCACCCCTCCACTTT
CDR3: CASSLAEGSGSPLHF

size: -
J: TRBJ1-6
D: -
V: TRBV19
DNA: TGTGCCAGCCATTGGGGGTCCTATAATTCACCCCTCCACTTT
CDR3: CASHWGSYNSPLHF

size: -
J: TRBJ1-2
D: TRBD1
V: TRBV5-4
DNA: TGTGCCAGCAGCTTGGTCCAGGGGGCGGACTATGGCTACACCTTC
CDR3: CASSLVQGADYGYTF

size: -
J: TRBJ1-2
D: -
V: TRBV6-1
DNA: TGTGCCAGCAGTGAACAGGTTAACGGACACTCTAACTATGGCTACACCTTC
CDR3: CASSEQVNGHSNYGYTF

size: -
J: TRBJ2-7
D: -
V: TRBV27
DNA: TGTGCCAGCAGTTTGTACAGCTCCTACGAGCAGTACTTC
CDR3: CASSLYSSYEQYF

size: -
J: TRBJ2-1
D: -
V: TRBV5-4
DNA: TGTGCCAGCAGTGGGGGAGCGGGCTCCTACAATGAGCAGTTCTTC
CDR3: CASSGGAGSYNEQFF

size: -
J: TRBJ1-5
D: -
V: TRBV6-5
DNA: TGTGCCAGCAGTTACAGCAATAGCAATCAGCCCCAGCATTTT
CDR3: CASSYSNSNQPQHF

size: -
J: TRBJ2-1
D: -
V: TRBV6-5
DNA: TGTGCCAGCAGTTACTCTGATTTTAGCGGAAATGAGCAGTTCTTC
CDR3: CASSYSDFSGNEQFF

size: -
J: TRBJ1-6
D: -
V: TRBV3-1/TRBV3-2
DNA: TGTGCCAGCAGCCAACGGGGGGGGGATTCACCCCTCCACTTT
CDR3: CASSQRGGDSPLHF

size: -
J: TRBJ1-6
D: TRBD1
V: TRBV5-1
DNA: TGCGCCAGCAGTTTGACAGGGTTTGGTTCACCCCTCCACTTT
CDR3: CASSLTGFGSPLHF

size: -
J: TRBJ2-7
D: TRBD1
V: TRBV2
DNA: TGTGCCACCATAGGGACAGCTGGCGAGCAGTACTTC
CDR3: CATIGTAGEQYF

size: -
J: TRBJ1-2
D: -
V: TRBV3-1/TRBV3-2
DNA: TGTGCCAGCGGGGGGGTCGGTGGTGGCTACACCTTC
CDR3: CASGGVGGGYTF

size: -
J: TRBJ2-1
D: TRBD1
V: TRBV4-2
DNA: TGTGCCAGCAGCCAAGAGGGACAGGGAAAGCGGAATGAGCAGTTCTTC
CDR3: CASSQEGQGKRNEQFF

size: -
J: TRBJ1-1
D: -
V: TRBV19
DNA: TGTGCCAGTAGTACGGTATTACAAGCTTTCTTT
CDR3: CASSTVLQAFF

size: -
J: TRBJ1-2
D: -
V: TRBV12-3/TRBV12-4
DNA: TGTGCCAGCAGTAGGACCCTGTCTAACGGCTACACCTTC
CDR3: CASSRTLSNGYTF

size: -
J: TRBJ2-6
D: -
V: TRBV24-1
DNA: TGTGCCACCAGTGCCCCAGGCCGGGTGTCTGGGGCCAACGTCCTGACTTTC
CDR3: CATSAPGRVSGANVLTF

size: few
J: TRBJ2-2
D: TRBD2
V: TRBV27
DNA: TGTGCCAGCAGTTTATTGACTAGCGGGCACACCGGGGAGCTGTTTTTT
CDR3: CASSLLTSGHTGELFF

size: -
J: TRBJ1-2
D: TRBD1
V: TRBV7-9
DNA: TGTGCCAGCAGCGCCGGGACAGAAGCTAACTATGGCTACACCTTC
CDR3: CASSAGTEANYGYTF

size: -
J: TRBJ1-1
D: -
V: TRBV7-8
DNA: TGTGCCAGCAGCTGGGCCATGAACACTGAAGCTTTCTTT
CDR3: CASSWAMNTEAFF

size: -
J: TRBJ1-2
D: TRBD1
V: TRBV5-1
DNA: TGCGCCAGCAGCGCTACAGGGGGTGGATCCATTGGCTACACCTTC
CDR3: CASSATGGGSIGYTF

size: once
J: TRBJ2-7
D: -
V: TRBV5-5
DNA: TGTGCCAGCAGTCCCCAGGGGGGATCCTACGAGCAGTACTTC
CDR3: CASSPQGGSYEQYF

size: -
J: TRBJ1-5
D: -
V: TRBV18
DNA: TGTGCCAGCTCACCACTAGGACAGAAGAATCAGCCCCAGCATTTT
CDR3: CASSPLGQKNQPQHF